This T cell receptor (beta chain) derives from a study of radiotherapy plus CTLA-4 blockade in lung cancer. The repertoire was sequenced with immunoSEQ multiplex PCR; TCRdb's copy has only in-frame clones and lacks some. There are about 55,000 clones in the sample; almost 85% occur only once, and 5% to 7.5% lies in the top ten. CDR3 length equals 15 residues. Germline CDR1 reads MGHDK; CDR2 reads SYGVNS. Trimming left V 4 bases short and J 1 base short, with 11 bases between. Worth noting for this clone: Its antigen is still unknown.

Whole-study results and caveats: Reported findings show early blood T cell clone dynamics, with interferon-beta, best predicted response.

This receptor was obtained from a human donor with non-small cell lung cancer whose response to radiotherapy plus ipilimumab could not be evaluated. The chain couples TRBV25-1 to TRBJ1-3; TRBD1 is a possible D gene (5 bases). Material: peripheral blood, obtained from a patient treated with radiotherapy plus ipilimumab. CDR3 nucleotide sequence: TGTGCCAGCAGTGTGATGGGGGGATCTGGAAACACCATATATTTT. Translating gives CASSVMGGSGNTIYF.